These 28 T cell receptor beta chains were sequenced from one sample in a study of cytomegalovirus exposure and HLA in healthy donors. PCR primers comprised 60 Vbeta and 13 Jbeta primers. Measured with immunoSEQ multiplex PCR; TCRdb has only the in-frame clones, and not every one. The data contain around 98,000 clones, 55% to 75% of them seen just once; the ten biggest clones take up under 3%. Sequencing input: PBMCs. These TCRs come from a man aged 45-60 years in good health and CMV-seronegative.

The rearrangement links TRBV2 to TRBJ1-1; 7 bases agree with TRBD1. The CDR3 totals 14 residues. The ends lost 6 bases at V and 2 bases at J; junction bases unmatched: 6. CDR1 is SNHLY, CDR2 FYNNEI, per germline. CDR3 region: CASSETGFNTEAFF. CDR3 nucleotide sequence: TGTGCCAGCAGCGAGACAGGGTTCAACACTGAAGCTTTCTTT.

The chain couples TRBV19 to TRBJ2-2; TRBD1 matches 7 bases. This CDR3 has 16 residues. With 7 bases clipped from V and 4 bases from J, the junction kept 12 bases outside the gene matches. From germline, CDR1 is LNHDA and CDR2 SQIVND (reference sequence). This chain's CDR3 is CASTTPQKGATGELFF. For the CDR3, the DNA is TGTGCCAGTACCACTCCCCAAAAGGGGGCCACCGGGGAGCTGTTTTTT.

The chain employs TRBV18 and TRBJ2-2; 7 bases align to TRBD1. The germline V gene has CDR1 KGHSH and CDR2 LQKENI. The junction had 9 bases not matched to a gene; V was cut back by 3 bases and J by 5 bases. CDR3 length equals 16 residues. CDR3 sequence reads: CASSPRGQERTGELFF. In nucleotides, the CDR3 is TGTGCCAGCTCACCTCGAGGACAGGAAAGGACCGGGGAGCTGTTTTTT. Full variable domain (missing parts from reference TRBV18 and TRBJ2-2): NAGVMQNPRHLVRRRGQEARLRCSPMKGHSHVYWYRQLPEEGLKFMVYLQKENIIDESGMPKERFSAEFPKEGPSILRIQQVVRGDSAAYFCASSPRGQERTGELFFGEGSRLTVL.

There are a few counts of this clone. The chain recombines TRBV5-6 with TRBJ2-3; 10 bases map to TRBD1. The CDR3 is 16 residues long. Germline V gene sequence: CDR1 SGHDT, CDR2 YYEEEE. The V segment lost 4 bases and the J segment 5 bases; nucleotides outside the gene matches: 10. The CDR3 spells CASSLPGQGIGDTQYF. The CDR3, as DNA: TGTGCCAGCAGCCTCCCGGGACAGGGGATAGGAGATACGCAGTATTTT.

The chain combines TRBV9 with TRBJ2-1; 9 nucleotides match TRBD2. The V gene's germline CDR1 is SGDLS and CDR2 YYNGEE. The CDR3 covers 17 residues. V dropped 0 bases and J dropped 0; count of bases not matched to a gene: 4. Written as DNA, the CDR3 is TGTGCCAGCAGCGTAGGCAGCGGGAGGCCCTCCTACAATGAGCAGTTCTTC. It translates to CASSVGSGRPSYNEQFF.

CDR3 nucleotide sequence: TGTGCCAGCAGTAAAACAGCACTTTATGGCTACACCTTC. Its translation: CASSKTALYGYTF. The chain recombines TRBV7-9 with TRBJ1-2, with D unclear. CDR3 length: 13 residues. Trimming pared 6 bases from V and 5 bases from J, leaving 13 bases between. The germline V gene encodes CDR1 SEHNR and CDR2 FQNEAQ (reference sequence).

The chain employs TRBV18 and TRBJ2-2; D may be TRBD2 (5 bases). V shed 3 bases and J shed 1 base, with 12 bases lying between them. CDR1 and CDR2 (germline): KGHSH, LQKENI. The CDR3 extends over 16 amino acids. The CDR3 sequence: CASSPKIAGNTGELFF. The CDR3 DNA reads as TGTGCCAGCTCACCCAAGATCGCGGGGAACACCGGGGAGCTGTTTTTT.

With regard to this clone: The sample has other DNA sequences that encode this CDR3 too. The chain carries TRBV5-1 and TRBJ2-5; possibly TRBD2 for D (5 bases). V lost 0 bases and J 1 base, leaving 7 bases between the germline ends. CDR1 and CDR2 from the germline V gene are SGHRS and YFSETQ. This CDR3 region has 14 residues. CDR3 sequence (DNA): TGCGCCAGCAGCTTGGTGAGGGTCCAAGAGACCCAGTACTTC. It yields the protein CASSLVRVQETQYF.

The chain carries TRBV14 and TRBJ2-2, with D uncertain. Trimming took off 0 bases at V and 6 bases at J, with 8 bases between the two ends. The CDR3 loop spans 14 amino acids. Germline CDR1 reads SGHDN; CDR2 reads FVKESK. CDR3 in DNA: TGTGCCAGCAGCCAAGATCTACCTCCCGGGGAGCTGTTTTTT. Translating gives CASSQDLPPGELFF. The complete variable domain, with remaining parts taken from reference TRBV14 and TRBJ2-2, reads EAGVTQFPSHSVIEKGQTVTLRCDPISGHDNLYWYRRVMGKEIKFLLHFVKESKQDESGMPNNRFLAERTGGTYSTLKVQPAELEDSGVYFCASSQDLPPGELFFGEGSRLTVL.

The chain has TRBV6-1 and TRBJ2-2; 7 positions match TRBD2. CDR3 length equals 12 residues. Germline V CDR1 and CDR2: MNHNS, SASEGT. V was pared by 6 bases and J by 6 bases, with 1 base of the junction left unmatched. CDR3 nucleotide sequence: TGTGCCAGCAGACGGGGGGCCGGGGAGCTGTTTTTT. It is translated as CASRRGAGELFF.

The chain links TRBV7-9 to TRBJ1-1; D is unresolved. This CDR3 contains 13 residues. Germline lookup yields CDR1 SEHNR and CDR2 FQNEAQ (reference sequence). Between the trimmed V and J ends, which lost 6 bases and 2 bases, there was a span of 10 bases. The CDR3 protein is CASSYDINTEAFF. Here the CDR3 DNA reads TGTGCCAGCAGTTACGACATTAACACTGAAGCTTTCTTT.

CDR3 amino acids: CASSQATSGGNNEQFF. In DNA form, the CDR3 reads TGTGCCAGCAGCCAAGCCACTAGCGGGGGGAACAATGAGCAGTTCTTC. The chain carries TRBV5-4 and TRBJ2-1; 12 bases are a match to TRBD2. The CDR3 is 16 amino acids. J gave up 5 bases and V 4 bases, and 7 bases lay outside the gene matches. The germline CDR1 and CDR2 sequences are SGHNT and YYREEE (reference sequence).

This sequence joins TRBV7-2 and TRBJ1-1; D remains ambiguous. Trimming cost V 2 bases and J 7 bases, with 11 bases left between them. Germline V gene lookup returns CDR1 SGHTA and CDR2 FQGNSA. The CDR3 has 13 amino acids. The CDR3 spells CASSLSLVFEAFF. CDR3 in DNA: TGTGCCAGCAGCTTATCGTTAGTCTTTGAAGCTTTCTTT.

This rearrangement joins TRBV6-1 to TRBJ2-4; the match to TRBD1 covers 11 bases. The CDR3 has 14 amino acids. V lost 3 bases to trimming and J lost 6 bases; unmatched junction nucleotides: 1. Germline V gene lookup returns CDR1 MNHNS and CDR2 SASEGT. The CDR3 region is CASSDGTGGNIQYF. Written as DNA, the CDR3 is TGTGCCAGCAGTGACGGGACAGGGGGAAACATTCAGTACTTC.

The count of this clone is one. V and J are TRBV5-6 and TRBJ1-6, with 8 bases lining up with TRBD1. Germline trimming cut 2 bases from V and 1 base from J; bases unmatched to any gene: 2. CDR1 is SGHDT, CDR2 YYEEEE, per germline. This CDR3 region has 16 residues. DNA for the CDR3: TGTGCCAGCAGCTTAGACAGGGGTTCCTATAATTCACCCCTCCACTTT. This encodes CASSLDRGSYNSPLHF.

This sequence joins TRBV6-5 and TRBJ1-1, with a weak D call TRBD1 (5 bases). The germline V gene has CDR1 MNHEY and CDR2 SVGAGI. The germline V and J ends were trimmed by 0 bases and 1 base, with 6 bases remaining between them. This CDR3 spans 14 amino acids. In DNA form, the CDR3 reads TGTGCCAGCAGTTACTCTCAGGGGAACACTGAAGCTTTCTTT. Its protein is CASSYSQGNTEAFF.

This chain links TRBV7-3 with TRBJ2-7, with TRBD2 identical over 7 bases. The CDR3 spans 13 residues. Germline assignment: CDR1 SGHTA and CDR2 FQGTGA. V was pared by 3 bases and J by 5 bases, with 4 bases of the junction left unmatched. This CDR3 reads CASSLAAGDEQYF. The CDR3 DNA sequence: TGTGCCAGCAGCTTGGCGGCGGGAGACGAGCAGTACTTC.

This chain joins TRBV5-4 and TRBJ2-1; 8 bases fit TRBD2. The CDR3 is 15 residues long. Germline V gene sequence: CDR1 SGHNT, CDR2 YYREEE (reference sequence). V lost 0 bases to trimming and J lost 5 bases; unmatched junction nucleotides: 4. CDR3 loop: CASSLGLATNNEQFF. CDR3 DNA sequence: TGTGCCAGCAGCTTGGGACTAGCGACCAACAATGAGCAGTTCTTC. Together with reference TRBV5-4 and TRBJ2-1, the CDR3 gives the full variable domain: ETGVTQSPTHLIKTRGQQVTLRCSSQSGHNTVSWYQQALGQGPQFIFQYYREEENGRGNFPPRFSGLQFPNYSSELNVNALELDDSALYLCASSLGLATNNEQFFGPGTRLTVL.

This clone was recorded only once. The chain couples TRBV4-1 to TRBJ2-3, with TRBD2 matching 7 bases. This CDR3 is built from 16 residues. J was trimmed by 6 bases and V by 1 base; bases with no gene match: 10. Germline V gene sequence: CDR1 MGHRA, CDR2 YSYEKL. The CDR3 DNA sequence: TGCGCCAGCAGCCAAGGGTGGGGAGGGAGTGGTGATACGCAGTATTTT. Its protein product is CASSQGWGGSGDTQYF.

The chain recombines TRBV30 with TRBJ1-2; no firm D call. V was cut by 0 bases and J by 4 bases, with 9 bases left in between. The CDR3 sequence is 13 residues long. The germline gives CDR1 GTSNPN, CDR2 SVGIG (reference sequence). The CDR3 bases are TGTGCCTGGAGTGTCGTCGGGTCCTATGGCTACACCTTC. As protein: CAWSVVGSYGYTF.

The chain has TRBV5-1 and TRBJ2-1; TRBD2 agrees at 7 bases. CDR3 length: 15 amino acids. The germline gives CDR1 SGHRS, CDR2 YFSETQ. The V and J ends lost 3 bases and 5 bases, in that order; junction bases with no gene match: 8. The CDR3 spells CASSSRGAGNNEQFF. CDR3 sequence (DNA): TGCGCCAGCAGCTCACGGGGAGCGGGAAACAATGAGCAGTTCTTC.

This clone was observed a few times. The V gene is TRBV14, the J gene TRBJ1-6; 8 bases are shared with TRBD1. This CDR3 spans 18 amino acids. Trimming cost V 4 bases and J 4 bases; bases outside gene matches: 12. Germline V gene lookup returns CDR1 SGHDN and CDR2 FVKESK. The CDR3 bases are TGTGCCAGCAGCCCGGGGGCGGGACAGGCCTTTTATAATTCACCCCTCCACTTT. It yields the protein CASSPGAGQAFYNSPLHF.

The chain couples TRBV14 to TRBJ2-1; TRBD2 matches 8 bases. This CDR3 has 17 residues. Per the germline V gene, CDR1 is SGHDN and CDR2 is FVKESK. Trimming took 3 bases from V and 2 from J; bases not matched to a gene: 9. CDR3 nucleotides: TGTGCCAGCAGCCAGGCGGGGGGAGCGGGACCCTACAATGAGCAGTTCTTC. Its translation: CASSQAGGAGPYNEQFF.

The V gene is TRBV28, the J gene TRBJ2-3; D might be TRBD2 (5 bases). The germline V gene has CDR1 MDHEN and CDR2 SYDVKM. V was clipped by 6 bases and J by 10 bases, with 14 bases between them. The CDR3 is 12 amino acids. CDR3 sequence reads: CASSQPSSPQYF. The CDR3 bases are TGTGCCAGCAGCCAGCCTAGCAGTCCGCAGTATTTT.

The chain is built from TRBV27 and TRBJ2-7; 7 positions agree with TRBD2. The CDR3 runs 14 residues. Trimming removed 8 bases from V and 3 bases from J; junction bases left unmatched: 10. CDR1 MNHEY and CDR2 SMNVEV come from the germline V gene (reference sequence). The CDR3 spells CASWGGEGLYEQYF. Here the CDR3 DNA reads TGTGCCAGCTGGGGGGGAGAGGGCCTCTACGAGCAGTACTTC.

The chain employs TRBV9 and TRBJ2-3, with TRBD1 identical over 7 bases. The V and J ends lost 4 bases and 2 bases, in that order; junction bases with no gene match: 7. Germline CDR1 is SGDLS and CDR2 is YYNGEE. The CDR3 totals 15 residues. As DNA, the CDR3 is TGTGCCAGCAGCACCGGGGACAGACACACAGATACGCAGTATTTT. This sequence encodes CASSTGDRHTDTQYF.

The chain is built from TRBV5-8 and TRBJ1-2; TRBD1 matches 7 bases. V dropped 2 bases and J dropped 3; count of bases not matched to a gene: 1. Germline CDR1 SGHTS, CDR2 YDEGEE. The length of the CDR3 is 13 residues. Here the CDR3 reads CASSLGGDYGYTF. The DNA for the CDR3 is TGTGCCAGCAGCTTAGGGGGCGACTATGGCTACACCTTC.

The CDR3 loop reads CASRGLDGYTF. DNA for the CDR3: TGTGCCAGCAGAGGACTGGATGGCTACACCTTC. The gene calls are TRBV2 and TRBJ1-2; D unresolved. Germline lookup yields CDR1 SNHLY and CDR2 FYNNEI. V shed 6 bases and J shed 6 bases, with 8 bases lying between them. The CDR3 sequence is 11 residues long.